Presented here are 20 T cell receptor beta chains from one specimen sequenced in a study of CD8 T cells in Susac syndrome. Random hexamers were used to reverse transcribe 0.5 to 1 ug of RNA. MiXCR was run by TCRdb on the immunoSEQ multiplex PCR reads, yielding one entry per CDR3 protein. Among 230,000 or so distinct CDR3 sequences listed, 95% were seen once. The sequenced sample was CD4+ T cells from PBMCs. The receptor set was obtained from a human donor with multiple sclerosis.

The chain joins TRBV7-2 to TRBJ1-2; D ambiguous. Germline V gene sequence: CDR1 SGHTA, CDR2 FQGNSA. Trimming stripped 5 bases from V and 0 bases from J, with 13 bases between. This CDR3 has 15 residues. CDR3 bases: TGTGCCAGCAGCGAGACATCCGTCGCTAACTATGGCTACACCTTC. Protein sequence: CASSETSVANYGYTF.

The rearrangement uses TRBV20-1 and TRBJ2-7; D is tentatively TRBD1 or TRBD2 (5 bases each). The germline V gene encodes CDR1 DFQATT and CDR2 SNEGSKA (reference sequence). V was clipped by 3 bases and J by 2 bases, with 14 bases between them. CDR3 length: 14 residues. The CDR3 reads CSASRDPKTYEQYF. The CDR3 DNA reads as TGCAGTGCTAGCCGGGACCCTAAGACCTACGAGCAGTACTTC.

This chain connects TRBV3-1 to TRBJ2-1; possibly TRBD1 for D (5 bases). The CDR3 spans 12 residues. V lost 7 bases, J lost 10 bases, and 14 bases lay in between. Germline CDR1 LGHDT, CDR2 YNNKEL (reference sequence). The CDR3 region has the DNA TGTGCCAGCAAAGGGGTCATGCCCGAGCAGTTCTTC. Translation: CASKGVMPEQFF.

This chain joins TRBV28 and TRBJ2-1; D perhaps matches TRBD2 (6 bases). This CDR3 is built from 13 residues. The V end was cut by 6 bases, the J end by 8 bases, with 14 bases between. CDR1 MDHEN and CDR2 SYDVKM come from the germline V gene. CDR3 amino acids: CASRGDSRYEQFF. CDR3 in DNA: TGTGCCAGCAGAGGGGACTCCCGCTATGAGCAGTTCTTC.

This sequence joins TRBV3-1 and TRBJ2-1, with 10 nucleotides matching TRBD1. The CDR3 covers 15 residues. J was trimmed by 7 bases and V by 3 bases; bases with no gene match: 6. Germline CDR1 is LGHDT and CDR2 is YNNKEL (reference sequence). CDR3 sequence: CASSQRGQGGNEQFF. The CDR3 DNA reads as TGTGCCAGCAGCCAGAGAGGACAGGGGGGGAATGAGCAGTTCTTC.

CDR3 sequence (DNA): TGTGCCATCAGTGAGAGGCCAGGGAGCGGTCAGCCCCAGCATTTT. The encoded protein is CAISERPGSGQPQHF. The chain uses TRBV10-3 and TRBJ1-5; a weak D match, TRBD1 (5 bases). The CDR3 runs 15 residues. Trimming shortened V by 2 bases and J by 6 bases, and 14 bases separated the two germline ends. Germline values: CDR1 ENHRY, CDR2 SYGVKD.

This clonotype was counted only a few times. As DNA, the CDR3 is TGCAGTGCTAGTCGACAAGAGACCCAGTACTTC. Protein: CSASRQETQYF. J is TRBJ2-5 and V is TRBV20-1; D uncertain. V was shortened by 3 bases and J by 2 bases, with 4 bases between the two germline ends. In germline, CDR1 is DFQATT, CDR2 SNEGSKA (reference sequence). This CDR3 is 11 amino acids long.

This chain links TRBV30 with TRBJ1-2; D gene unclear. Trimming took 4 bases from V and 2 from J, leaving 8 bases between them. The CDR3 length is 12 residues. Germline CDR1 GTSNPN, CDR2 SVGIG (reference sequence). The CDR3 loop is CAWTGGNYGYTF. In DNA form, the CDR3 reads TGTGCCTGGACAGGAGGAAACTATGGCTACACCTTC.

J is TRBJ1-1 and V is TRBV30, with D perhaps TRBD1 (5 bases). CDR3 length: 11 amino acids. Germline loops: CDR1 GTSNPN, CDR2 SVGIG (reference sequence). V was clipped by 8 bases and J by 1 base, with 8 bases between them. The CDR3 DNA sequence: TGTGCCGCGGGGGAGAACACTGAAGCTTTCTTT. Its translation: CAAGENTEAFF.

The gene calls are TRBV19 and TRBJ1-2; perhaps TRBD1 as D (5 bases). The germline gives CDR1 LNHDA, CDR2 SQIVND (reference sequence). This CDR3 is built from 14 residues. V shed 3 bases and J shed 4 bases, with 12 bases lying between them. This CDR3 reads CASSIPPGPYGYTF. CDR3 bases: TGTGCCAGTAGTATTCCTCCGGGGCCCTATGGCTACACCTTC.

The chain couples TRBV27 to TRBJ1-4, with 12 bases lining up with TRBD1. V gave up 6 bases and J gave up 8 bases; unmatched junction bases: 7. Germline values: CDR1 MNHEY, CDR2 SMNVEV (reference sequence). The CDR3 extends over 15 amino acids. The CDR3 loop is CASSRGDRGPEKLFF. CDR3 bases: TGTGCCAGCAGCCGTGGGGACAGGGGGCCGGAAAAACTGTTTTTT.

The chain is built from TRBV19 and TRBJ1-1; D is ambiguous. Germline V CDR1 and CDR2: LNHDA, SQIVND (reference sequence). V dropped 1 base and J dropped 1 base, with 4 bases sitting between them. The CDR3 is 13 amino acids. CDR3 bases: TGTGCCAGTAGTATAGGAACGAACACTGAAGCTTTCTTT. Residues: CASSIGTNTEAFF.

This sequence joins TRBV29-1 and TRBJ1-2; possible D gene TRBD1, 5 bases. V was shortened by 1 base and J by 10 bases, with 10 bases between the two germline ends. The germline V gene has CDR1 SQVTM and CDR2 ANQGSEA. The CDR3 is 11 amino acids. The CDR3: CSVEGKGFYTF. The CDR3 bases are TGCAGCGTTGAAGGAAAGGGGTTCTACACCTTC. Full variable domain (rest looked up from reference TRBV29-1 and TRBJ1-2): SAVISQKPSRDICQRGTSLTIQCQVDSQVTMMFWYRQQPGQSLTLIATANQGSEATYESGFVIDKFPISRPNLTFSTLTVSNMSPEDSSIYLCSVEGKGFYTFGSGTRLTVV.

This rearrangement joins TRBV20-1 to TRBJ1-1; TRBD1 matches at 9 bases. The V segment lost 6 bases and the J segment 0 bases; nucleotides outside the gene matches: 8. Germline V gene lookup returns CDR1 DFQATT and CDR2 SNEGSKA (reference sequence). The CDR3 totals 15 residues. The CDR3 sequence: CSATRRQGVNTEAFF. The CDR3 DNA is TGCAGTGCAACACGGAGACAGGGGGTGAACACTGAAGCTTTCTTT.

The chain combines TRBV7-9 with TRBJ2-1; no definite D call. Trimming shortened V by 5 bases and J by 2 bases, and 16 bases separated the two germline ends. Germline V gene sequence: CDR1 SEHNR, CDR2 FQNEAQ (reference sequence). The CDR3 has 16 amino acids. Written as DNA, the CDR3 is TGTGCCAGCAGCCCAATTAACAGACGCACCTACAATGAGCAGTTCTTC. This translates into CASSPINRRTYNEQFF.

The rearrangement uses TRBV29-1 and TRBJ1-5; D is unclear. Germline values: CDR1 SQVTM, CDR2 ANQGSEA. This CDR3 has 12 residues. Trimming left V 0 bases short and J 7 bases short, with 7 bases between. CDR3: CSVEDPGQPQHF. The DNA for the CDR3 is TGCAGCGTTGAAGACCCTGGACAGCCCCAGCATTTT.

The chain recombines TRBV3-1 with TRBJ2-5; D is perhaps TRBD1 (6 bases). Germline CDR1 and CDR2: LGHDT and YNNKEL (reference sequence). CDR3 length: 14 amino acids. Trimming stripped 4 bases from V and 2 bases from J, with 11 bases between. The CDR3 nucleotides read TGTGCCAGCAGCCGCCGGGACACACAAGAGACCCAGTACTTC. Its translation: CASSRRDTQETQYF.

CDR3 sequence reads: CASSSFGTAARGSPLHF. CDR3 coding DNA: TGTGCCAGCAGCTCTTTTGGGACCGCTGCCAGGGGGTCACCCCTCCACTTT. The chain recombines TRBV27 with TRBJ1-6; 7 nucleotides agree with TRBD1. Trimming removed 6 bases from V and 10 bases from J; junction bases left unmatched: 18. This CDR3 spans 17 amino acids. Germline V gives CDR1 MNHEY, CDR2 SMNVEV (reference sequence).

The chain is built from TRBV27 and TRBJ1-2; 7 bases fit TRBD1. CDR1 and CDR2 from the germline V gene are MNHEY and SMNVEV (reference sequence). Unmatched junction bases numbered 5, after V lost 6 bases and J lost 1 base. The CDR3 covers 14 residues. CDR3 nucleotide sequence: TGTGCCAGCAGCCCCGGACAGGTTAACTATGGCTACACCTTC. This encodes CASSPGQVNYGYTF.

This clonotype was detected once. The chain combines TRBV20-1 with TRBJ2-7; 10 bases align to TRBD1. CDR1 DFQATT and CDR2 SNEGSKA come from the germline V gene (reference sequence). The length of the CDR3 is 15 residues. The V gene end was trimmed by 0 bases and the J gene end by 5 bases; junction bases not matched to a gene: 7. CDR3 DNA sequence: TGCAGTGCTAGAGATATTGGGACAGGGGCCCACGAGCAGTACTTC. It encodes CSARDIGTGAHEQYF.